Each of the 15 T cell receptor beta chains below was sequenced from the same sample in a study of shared clonotypes between healthy human individuals. Some clones are missing from TCRdb's copy, which holds only in-frame ones; the method was immunoSEQ multiplex PCR. The table shows approximately 940,000 clones, with 76% occurring only once. Sequencing used memory CD4+ T cells sorted from blood. Subset of the sample: CD45RA-negative fraction. These receptors were obtained from a man aged 18-30 years in good health.

This chain joins TRBV6-6 and TRBJ2-7; 7 bases are a match to TRBD2. The J segment lost 6 bases and the V segment lost 6 bases, leaving 8 bases of the junction unmatched. The CDR3 spans 13 residues. Per the germline V gene, CDR1 is MNHNY and CDR2 is SVGAGI (reference sequence). The CDR3 protein is CASRIRGRGEQYF. Here the CDR3 DNA reads TGTGCCAGCAGAATTAGAGGGAGGGGCGAGCAGTACTTC.

On this clone: Additional DNA sequences in this sample encode the identical CDR3. The chain combines TRBV4-3 with TRBJ2-3; 13 nucleotides line up with TRBD2. Germline CDR1 and CDR2: LGHNA and YSLEER. The CDR3 is 16 amino acids. V shed 4 bases and J 1 base; nucleotides not matched to a gene: 2. This CDR3 is CASSRTSGSGTDTQYF. The CDR3 coding sequence is TGCGCCAGCAGCCGGACTAGCGGGAGCGGCACAGATACGCAGTATTTT.

V gene TRBV5-1 combines with J gene TRBJ2-5, with 14 bases matching TRBD2. Germline V gene lookup returns CDR1 SGHRS and CDR2 YFSETQ. The V gene end was trimmed by 4 bases and the J gene end by 4 bases; junction bases not matched to a gene: 6. The CDR3 spans 16 residues. Here the CDR3 reads CASSAGTSGGLETQYF. CDR3 sequence (DNA): TGCGCCAGCAGCGCCGGGACTAGCGGGGGTTTAGAGACCCAGTACTTC.

This clone turned up a few times. The chain couples TRBV2 to TRBJ1-4; D not certain. The V gene's germline CDR1 is SNHLY and CDR2 FYNNEI. The CDR3 length is 15 residues. Trimming cost V 1 base and J 7 bases, with 13 bases left between them. CDR3 in amino acids: CASSEEVKLGEKLFF. The DNA for the CDR3 is TGTGCCAGCAGTGAAGAGGTAAAGCTGGGTGAAAAACTGTTTTTT. The full variable domain, rest sourced from reference TRBV2 and TRBJ1-4, is EPEVTQTPSHQVTQMGQEVILRCVPISNHLYFYWYRQILGQKVEFLVSFYNNEISEKSEIFDDQFSVERPDGSNFTLKIRSTKLEDSAMYFCASSEEVKLGEKLFFGSGTQLSVL.

The chain employs TRBV7-3 and TRBJ2-5; perhaps TRBD1 as D (6 bases). The ends were cut back, 2 bases at V and 2 bases at J, with 12 bases in the middle. The germline gives CDR1 SGHTA, CDR2 FQGTGA. The CDR3 is 15 amino acids. The CDR3 DNA is TGTGCCAGCAGCTTAGGGGACACCCGTCAAGAGACCCAGTACTTC. Translation: CASSLGDTRQETQYF. Based on the CDR3 plus reference TRBV7-3 and TRBJ2-5, the full variable domain is GAGVSQTPSNKVTEKGKYVELRCDPISGHTALYWYRQSLGQGPEFLIYFQGTGAADDSGLPNDRFFAVRPEGSVSTLKIQRTERGDSAVYLCASSLGDTRQETQYFGPGTRLLVL.

The chain is built from TRBV4-2 and TRBJ2-5; TRBD2 agrees at 7 bases. CDR1 and CDR2 from the germline V gene are LGHNA and YNFKEQ. CDR3 length: 17 residues. Germline trimming cut 4 bases from V and 1 base from J; bases unmatched to any gene: 12. The chain's CDR3 is CASSPRASGASQETQYF. For the CDR3, the DNA is TGTGCCAGCAGCCCGAGGGCAAGCGGGGCCTCCCAAGAGACCCAGTACTTC.

The chain recombines TRBV6-1 with TRBJ1-3; 7 nucleotides align to TRBD1. V dropped 6 bases and J dropped 4; count of bases not matched to a gene: 9. Per germline, CDR1 MNHNS and CDR2 SASEGT. The CDR3 spans 15 residues. DNA of the CDR3: TGTGCCAGCAGCCGAACAGGGGTGTCCGGAAACACCATATATTTT. Translation gives CASSRTGVSGNTIYF.

This clone was found once. The chain joins TRBV5-1 to TRBJ2-7; D is unresolved. Germline values: CDR1 SGHRS, CDR2 YFSETQ. The V and J ends lost 4 bases and 7 bases respectively, with 12 bases between them. CDR3 length: 12 amino acids. This chain's CDR3 is CASSTNAREQYF. CDR3 coding DNA: TGCGCCAGCAGCACGAACGCTCGGGAGCAGTACTTC.

This sequence joins TRBV15 and TRBJ2-2; D unresolved. The V end was cut by 6 bases, the J end by 2 bases, with 10 bases between. The CDR3 totals 14 residues. CDR1 LNHNV and CDR2 YYDKDF come from the germline V gene (reference sequence). The CDR3 sequence is CATRREANTGELFF. The CDR3 region has the DNA TGTGCCACCAGACGCGAGGCAAACACCGGGGAGCTGTTTTTT. The entire variable domain, with the rest obtained from reference TRBV15 and TRBJ2-2, is as follows: DAMVIQNPRYQVTQFGKPVTLSCSQTLNHNVMYWYQQKSSQAPKLLFHYYDKDFNNEADTPDNFQSRRPNTSFCFLDIRSPGLGDTAMYLCATRREANTGELFFGEGSRLTVL.

CDR3 sequence (DNA): TGCGCCAGCAGCCTGGCCGGCGGGGATGCTTACGAGCAGTACTTC. As protein: CASSLAGGDAYEQYF. This sequence joins TRBV5-1 and TRBJ2-7; a weak D match, TRBD2 (6 bases). The CDR3 consists of 15 residues. CDR1 and CDR2 (germline): SGHRS, YFSETQ. Trimming cost V 4 bases and J 4 bases, with 18 bases left between them.

The chain uses TRBV2 and TRBJ2-1, with D perhaps TRBD1 (5 bases). The germline V and J ends were trimmed by 4 bases and 7 bases, with 8 bases remaining between them. Germline values: CDR1 SNHLY, CDR2 FYNNEI. The CDR3 consists of 12 residues. In DNA form, the CDR3 reads TGTGCCAGCAGTGTGAAGGGGAATGAGCAGTTCTTC. As protein: CASSVKGNEQFF.

This clone has a single count. The chain joins TRBV10-1 to TRBJ2-3, with D possibly matching TRBD1 (6 bases). Germline V gene data show CDR1 as WNHNN and CDR2 as SYGVQD (reference sequence). The V gene lost 3 bases and the J gene lost 1 base, with 8 bases spanning the gap. The length of the CDR3 is 14 residues. CDR3 region: CASSEEGGTDTQYF. In DNA form, the CDR3 reads TGCGCCAGCAGTGAAGAGGGGGGCACAGATACGCAGTATTTT.

The genes are TRBV2 and TRBJ2-2; possibly TRBD1 for D (5 bases). CDR1 is SNHLY and CDR2 is FYNNEI in the germline V gene. V lost 4 bases, J lost 5 bases, and 14 bases lay in between. The CDR3 loop spans 15 amino acids. The CDR3 region has the DNA TGTGCCAGCAGTGGCCGGACAATCCCGACCGGGGAGCTGTTTTTT. It codes for CASSGRTIPTGELFF.

As concerns this clone: The sample holds other DNA sequences that translate to the same CDR3. The rearrangement joins TRBV4-3 to TRBJ1-6, with a weak D call TRBD1 (5 bases). Per the germline V gene, CDR1 is LGHNA and CDR2 is YSLEER. V lost 0 bases to trimming and J lost 6 bases, with 12 bases between them. The CDR3 covers 16 residues. CDR3 nucleotides: TGCGCCAGCAGCCAAGATGCTGGGGGGGGTAATTCACCCCTCCACTTT. Translating it yields CASSQDAGGGNSPLHF.

This clone was detected only a few times. V usage is TRBV7-6 and J usage is TRBJ2-1, with D tentatively TRBD2 (6 bases). The V and J ends lost 5 bases and 0 bases respectively, with 23 bases between them. CDR1 is SGHVS and CDR2 is FNYEAQ in the germline V gene. This CDR3 spans 19 amino acids. The DNA for the CDR3 is TGTGCCAGCAGCCCCCCTCATTCGATGGAGGGAAGCTCCTACAATGAGCAGTTCTTC. Translating it yields CASSPPHSMEGSSYNEQFF. The whole variable domain, filled in from reference TRBV7-6 and TRBJ2-1, reads GAGVSQSPRYKVTKRGQDVALRCDPISGHVSLYWYRQALGQGPEFLTYFNYEAQQDKSGLPNDRFSAERPEGSISTLTIQRTEQRDSAMYRCASSPPHSMEGSSYNEQFFGPGTRLTVL.